This T cell receptor (beta chain) was recovered during a study of blood T cell repertoires in COVID-19. Study-wide background: T cells, B-cell-depleted T cells, or PBMCs supplied cDNA or gDNA.

CDR1 is SGDLS and CDR2 is YYNGEE in the germline V gene. The CDR3 consists of 14 residues. The J segment lost 7 bases and the V segment lost 3 bases, leaving 4 bases of the junction unmatched. This clone has a handful of counts. As handled by the study authors: Scientists estimated how many nucleated cells there were by amplifying reference gene primers. The assay was immunoSEQ multiplex PCR, and TCRdb's table has in-frame clones only and misses some. Clonal size and the V and J genes are those of that table, whereas D and trimming came from the DNA. The repertoire has fewer than 250,000 clones, approximately 86% of them found once; the top ten carry 1.5% to 2%.

V usage is TRBV9 and J usage is TRBJ1-6; 7 bases match TRBD1. The origin of this receptor is a woman in her sixties or seventies who had recovered from COVID-19. Sample: peripheral blood. CDR3 protein: CASSGQGWNSPLHF. CDR3 coding DNA: TGTGCCAGCAGCGGACAGGGATGGAATTCACCCCTCCACTTT. Supplemented by reference TRBV9 and TRBJ1-6, the full variable domain reads DSGVTQTPKHLITATGQRVTLRCSPRSGDLSVYWYQQSLDQGLQFLIQYYNGEERAKGNILERFSAQQFPDLHSELNLSSLELGDSALYFCASSGQGWNSPLHFGNGTRLTVT.